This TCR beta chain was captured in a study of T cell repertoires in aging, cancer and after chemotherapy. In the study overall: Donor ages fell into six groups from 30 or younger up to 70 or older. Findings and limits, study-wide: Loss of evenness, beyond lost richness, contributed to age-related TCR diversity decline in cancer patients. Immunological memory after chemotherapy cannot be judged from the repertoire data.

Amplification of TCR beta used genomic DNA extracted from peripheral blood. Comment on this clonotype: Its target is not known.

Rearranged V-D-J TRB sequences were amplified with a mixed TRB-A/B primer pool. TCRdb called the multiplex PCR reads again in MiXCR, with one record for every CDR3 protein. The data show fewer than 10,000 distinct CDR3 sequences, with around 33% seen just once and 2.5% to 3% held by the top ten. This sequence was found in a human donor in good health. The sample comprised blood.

CDR3 sequence (DNA): TGTGCCAGCAGTACAAGGGAGCGGAGCAATCAGCCCCAGCATTTT. Translating it yields CASSTRERSNQPQHF. The chain has TRBV6-5 and TRBJ1-5; no clear D. V was shortened by 5 bases and J by 1 base, with 12 bases between the two germline ends. Germline loops: CDR1 MNHEY, CDR2 SVGAGI. The CDR3 runs 15 residues.